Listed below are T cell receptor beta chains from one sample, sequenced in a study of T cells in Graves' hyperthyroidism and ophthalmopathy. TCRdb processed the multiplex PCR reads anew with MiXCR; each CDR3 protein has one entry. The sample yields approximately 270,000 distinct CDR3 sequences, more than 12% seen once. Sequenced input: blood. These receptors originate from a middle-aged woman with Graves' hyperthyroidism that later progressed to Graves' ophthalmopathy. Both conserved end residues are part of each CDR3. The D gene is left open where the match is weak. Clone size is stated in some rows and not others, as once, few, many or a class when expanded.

CATSTDYPGTQHF	TGTGCCACCAGCACCGACTACCCCGGGACCCAGCACTTC	.	TRBV15	.	TRBJ2-5
CAISESYGGGTEAFF	TGTGCCATCAGTGAGTCTTATGGGGGTGGGACTGAAGCTTTCTTT	.	TRBV10-3	.	TRBJ1-1
CASSQSGQIEKLFF	TGTGCCAGCAGTCAATCGGGACAGATAGAAAAACTGTTTTTT	.	TRBV28	TRBD1	TRBJ1-4
CASSQLAGGNEQFF	TGTGCCAGCAGCCAACTAGCGGGAGGCAATGAGCAGTTCTTC	.	TRBV3-1	TRBD2	TRBJ2-1
CASTTGLSGNTIYF	TGCGCCAGCACCACGGGCCTCTCTGGAAACACCATATATTTT	few	TRBV5-1	.	TRBJ1-3
CASTFEGTVNSPPHF	TGTGCCAGCACCTTCGAAGGGACCGTTAATTCACCCCCCCACTTT	.	TRBV7-9	.	TRBJ1-6
CSAGGPSYEQYF	TGCAGTGCCGGAGGGCCTAGCTACGAGCAGTACTTC	many	TRBV20-1	.	TRBJ2-7
CASSRGTGDSPLHF	TGTGCCAGCTCCCGCGGGACAGGGGATTCACCCCTCCACTTT	many	TRBV18	TRBD1	TRBJ1-6
CASSFQMNTEAFF	TGTGCCAGCAGCTTCCAGATGAACACTGAAGCTTTCTTT	many	TRBV11-3	.	TRBJ1-1
CASSQGSTPGTVANTIYF	TGTGCCAGCAGCCAAGGATCCACCCCCGGGACAGTAGCTAACACCATATATTTT	many	TRBV3-1	TRBD1	TRBJ1-3
CASSRDSWNTEAFF	TGTGCCAGCAGTCGGGACAGCTGGAACACTGAAGCTTTCTTT	few	TRBV7-9	TRBD1	TRBJ1-1
CASSLWMTSLNSPLHF	TGTGCCAGCAGCTTGTGGATGACGTCTCTTAATTCACCCCTCCACTTT	many	TRBV5-6	.	TRBJ1-6
CASSLESNQPQHF	TGCGCCAGCAGCTTGGAGAGCAATCAGCCCCAGCATTTT	.	TRBV5-1	.	TRBJ1-5
CSASAGFLRNEQFF	TGCAGTGCTAGTGCGGGTTTCCTAAGAAATGAGCAGTTCTTC	.	TRBV20-1	.	TRBJ2-1
CASSEWTGGFNQPQHF	TGTGCCAGCAGCGAATGGACAGGGGGCTTCAATCAGCCCCAGCATTTT	few	TRBV28	TRBD1	TRBJ1-5
CASTTPALETQYF	TGTGCCAGCACCACGCCGGCATTGGAGACCCAGTACTTC	many	TRBV28	.	TRBJ2-5
CSARGTSGYYNEQFF	TGCAGTGCTAGAGGGACTAGCGGGTACTACAATGAGCAGTTCTTC	many	TRBV20-1	TRBD2	TRBJ2-1
CSARPQGGALYEQYF	TGCAGTGCTAGACCCCAAGGGGGAGCGCTCTACGAGCAGTACTTC	many	TRBV20-1	.	TRBJ2-7
CASSAGGLAVNEQFF	TGTGCCAGCAGCGCCGGTGGGCTAGCGGTCAATGAGCAGTTCTTC	many	TRBV7-2	TRBD2	TRBJ2-1
CASSYSTGAPYEQYF	TGTGCCAGCAGTTACTCAACAGGCGCTCCCTACGAGCAGTACTTC	many	TRBV6-5	.	TRBJ2-7
CAWSSGVAGRNQPQHF	TGTGCCTGGAGTTCCGGTGTGGCGGGTCGCAATCAGCCCCAGCATTTT	many	TRBV30	.	TRBJ1-5
CASATVPRNGYTF	TGTGCCAGCGCAACTGTACCCCGTAATGGCTACACCTTC	.	TRBV18	.	TRBJ1-2
CASSLGTGGGQPQHF	TGTGCCAGCAGCCTCGGGACAGGGGGCGGTCAGCCCCAGCATTTT	many	TRBV3-1	TRBD1	TRBJ1-5
CASSPIPGQVGKLFF	TGTGCCAGCAGCCCAATACCGGGACAGGTCGGAAAACTGTTTTTT	many	TRBV11-2	TRBD1	TRBJ1-4
CATQPNQETQYF	TGTGCCACCCAACCCAACCAAGAGACCCAGTACTTC	many	TRBV6-1	.	TRBJ2-5
CASSYERRVTYNEQFF	TGTGCCAGCAGTTACGAAAGGAGGGTAACCTACAATGAGCAGTTCTTC	many	TRBV6-6	.	TRBJ2-1
CASSPHRVAGGSKTQYF	TGTGCCAGCAGTCCCCACCGGGTAGCGGGAGGCTCGAAGACCCAGTACTTC	many	TRBV27	TRBD2	TRBJ2-5
CASSRSSRTGNNSPLHF	TGTGCCAGCAGCCGATCAAGTAGGACAGGCAATAATTCACCCCTCCACTTT	many	TRBV28	TRBD1	TRBJ1-6
CSARDGQYNEQFF	TGCAGTGCTAGAGATGGGCAGTACAATGAGCAGTTCTTC	many	TRBV20-1	.	TRBJ2-1
CSAPGIDSPSYEQYF	TGCAGTGCCCCAGGGATCGACAGTCCCTCCTACGAGCAGTACTTC	many	TRBV20-1	.	TRBJ2-7
CASMDRLAGGNEQFF	TGTGCCAGCATGGATAGGTTAGCGGGTGGTAATGAGCAGTTCTTC	many	TRBV2	TRBD2	TRBJ2-1